Below are 3 T cell receptor beta chains sequenced from a single sample in a study of T-cell memory formation after mild COVID-19. In TCRdb, the 5' RACE reads were re-called with MiXCR into one record per CDR3 protein. The repertoire holds about 610,000 distinct CDR3 sequences, with approximately 15% as singletons. The sample taken for sequencing was PBMCs or a T cell subset sorted from them (not recorded which). The receptor set was obtained from an adult woman who had mild COVID-19 (a few samples of this study predate the infection). Cell type and time point are not known.

The sample holds a few counts of this clonotype. The chain recombines TRBV7-9 with TRBJ1-3; D is perhaps TRBD1 (6 bases). Deletions cut 5 bases from V and 8 bases from J, with 19 bases between. The CDR3 has 15 amino acids. Germline lookup yields CDR1 SEHNR and CDR2 FQNEAQ (reference sequence). DNA of the CDR3: TGTGCCAGCAGCCCAACAGGGTTTTCGCCGGACACCATATATTTT. This encodes CASSPTGFSPDTIYF.

The CDR3 region has the DNA TGTGCCACCAGTGTGGGTTTGAACACTGAAGCTTTCTTT. This sequence encodes CATSVGLNTEAFF. This chain joins TRBV24-1 and TRBJ1-1; D not certain. Trimming cost V 5 bases and J 0 bases, with 6 bases left between them. CDR3 length: 13 amino acids. Germline V lookup: CDR1 KGHDR, CDR2 SFDVKD.

A few counts support this clonotype. V usage is TRBV3-1 and J usage is TRBJ2-1, with 9 bases fitting TRBD2. J gave up 8 bases and V 4 bases, and 9 bases lay outside the gene matches. This CDR3 contains 15 residues. In germline, CDR1 is LGHDT, CDR2 YNNKEL (reference sequence). CDR3 amino acids: CASSPPETSGYEQFF. Here the CDR3 DNA reads TGTGCCAGCAGCCCGCCGGAGACTAGCGGTTATGAGCAGTTCTTC.